What follows are 4 T cell receptor beta chains derived from one specimen sequenced in a study of cytomegalovirus exposure and HLA in healthy donors. The PCR ran on 60 Vbeta and 13 Jbeta primers. Repertoires were generated with immunoSEQ multiplex PCR, while TCRdb's copy carries only in-frame clones and drops some. The top ten hold approximately 1.2% of the sample, which has fewer than 200,000 clones, around 80% seen once. The sequencing input was PBMCs. The source of these receptors is a girl aged 2 to 10 in good health and CMV-seropositive.

The chain carries TRBV4-1 and TRBJ2-7; D uncertain. The germline gives CDR1 MGHRA, CDR2 YSYEKL. With 2 bases removed from V and 2 bases from J, the gap between germline ends came to 13 bases. This CDR3 region has 15 residues. For the CDR3, the DNA is TGCGCCAGCAGCCAATCACTCGAGAGGCCCTACGAGCAGTACTTC. This codes for CASSQSLERPYEQYF.

This chain connects TRBV10-2 to TRBJ2-1; 10 bases match TRBD2. J gave up 5 bases and V 7 bases, and 8 bases lay outside the gene matches. From germline, CDR1 is WSHSY and CDR2 SAAADI. The CDR3 is 15 amino acids. CDR3 sequence reads: CASKLSGLANNEQFF. The CDR3 DNA reads as TGCGCCAGCAAGTTATCGGGACTAGCGAACAATGAGCAGTTCTTC.

J is TRBJ2-1 and V is TRBV28; 9 bases match TRBD2. Germline lookup yields CDR1 MDHEN and CDR2 SYDVKM. The CDR3 consists of 20 residues. Trimming at V came to 8 bases and at J to 0 bases, leaving 20 bases not matched to a gene. The CDR3 sequence: CASAFLAGPTSTHSYNEQFF. CDR3 DNA: TGTGCCAGCGCATTTCTAGCGGGGCCCACCAGTACACACTCCTACAATGAGCAGTTCTTC.

This clone was detected only a few times. The chain combines TRBV4-1 with TRBJ1-5; 7 bases line up with TRBD1. V lost 2 bases, J lost 7 bases, and 5 bases stayed unmatched. Germline assignment: CDR1 MGHRA and CDR2 YSYEKL. CDR3 length equals 14 residues. Here the CDR3 DNA reads TGCGCCAGCAGCCAAACAACAGGGGTGCAGCCCCAGCATTTT. This gives the protein CASSQTTGVQPQHF.